This entry is about one T cell receptor beta chain. This clonotype was seen a single time. Its antigen remains unidentified. No base qualities exist here, and no much larger clone lies one base off it. A solitary read yields weak support. In this study, sorted CD4+ and CD8+ T cells from the blood of healthy subjects and of severe aplastic anemia patients had their TCR repertoires deep-sequenced. Ficoll-Paque density gradient centrifugation was used to isolate peripheral blood mononuclear cells. CD4+ and CD8+ T cells were sorted by FACS or magnetic beads before DNA extraction. Reading from cysteine to phenylalanine, the CDR3 counts 15 amino acids. The CDR3 DNA has 45 bases and is translated from base 1. V is trimmed back by 1 base and J by 4 bases, and the junction contains 6 bases that no gene match accounts for. CDR1 and CDR2 are read off the germline V gene as SGHVS and FQNEAQ. This specimen belongs to a study of CD8+CD57+ T cells in acquired aplastic anemia (dated by TCRdb to the late 2010s). About the investigation overall: Extracted DNA from sorted CD4+ and CD8+ cells averaged approximately 3 ug, ranging from roughly 0.17 to 27.4 ug. An average of around 9.8 million reads for CD4+ cells and around 11 million reads for CD8+ cells was obtained from healthy donor samples.

Study-wide conclusions, independent of this receptor: No significant difference in CD8+ Simpson's diversity was found between patients and healthy controls (P=0.060). Around 27 CD8+ CDR3 sequences were found in both patients and controls but appeared to be highly expressed in patients and within the immunodominant clones of the patients.

Profiling of TCR beta VDJ combinations and CDR3 sequences used genomic DNA as the template. An Illumina HiSeq 2000 was the platform used for TCR repertoire sequencing. The original methods were these. TRBV/TRBJ rearrangement plots, CDR3 size and DJ length profiles, and Simpson's diversity index were used to evaluate the repertoires. The most abundant DNA sequence in the deep sequencing data was taken as the immunodominant clone. CDR3 amino acid sequences were checked for sharing between subjects and were compared against published repertoires and the VDJdb database. Using fastp trimming at Q25 and MiXCR clonotype assembly, TCRdb reanalyzed the public sequencing data and kept in-frame beta chains. CDR3 protein sequences are deduplicated, and each keeps its most common genes and DNA. These V and J calls are TCRdb output, not the study's own analysis. Recorded for this sample are 55,000 to 80,000 distinct CDR3 sequences; almost 55% of them occurred a single time. The ten largest clonotypes hold around 8.8% of the sample.

The sample comprised sorted CD4+, CD8+, or CD8+CD57+ T cells (not recorded which) from PBMCs. The clonotype was recovered from a human donor in good health, serving as a control. This chain is built from TRBV7-8 and TRBJ2-7; TRBD2 fits 8 bases in the junction. The bases read TGTGCCAGCAGCTTAGATCGGGGGGGACCATACGAGCAGTACTTC. This sequence encodes CASSLDRGGPYEQYF.